This T cell receptor beta chain was sequenced during a study of blood T cell repertoires in COVID-19. Study-wide context: Researchers got acute and convalescent COVID-19 samples from the United States, Italy and Spain. From T cells, B-cell-depleted T cells, or PBMCs came the material, which was cDNA or gDNA.

Germline V gene sequence: CDR1 SGHDT, CDR2 YYEEEE. This CDR3 has 15 residues. V shed 2 bases and J shed 2 bases, with 12 bases lying between them. Per the authors' pipeline: Counts of nucleated cells, estimated from reference gene primer amplification, were obtained. Profiled with immunoSEQ multiplex PCR; TCRdb holds only in-frame clones, not every one. V and J calls and clone size are given by that table; D and trimming were obtained from the DNA. The data show over 200,000 clones, more than 75% seen once. The clonotype comes from a woman aged 40 to 50 who had recovered from COVID-19. V is TRBV5-6 and J is TRBJ2-3, with D unresolved. Sequencing used peripheral blood. The CDR3 coding sequence is TGTGCCAGCAGCTTCCTTATTCCTAACACAGATACGCAGTATTTT. Protein: CASSFLIPNTDTQYF.